This T cell receptor beta chain was captured by sequencing in a study of CD8 T cells in ankylosing spondylitis. Using quantitative 5'-RACE with molecular barcodes, the authors made TCR beta libraries. TCRdb itself ran the 5' RACE reads through MiXCR, one entry per CDR3 protein. The sample holds 800,000 to 900,000 distinct CDR3 sequences, roughly 10% seen once. With V trimmed by 3 bases and J by 2 bases, 7 bases remained unmatched. This CDR3 is built from 15 residues. Germline-derived CDR1 and CDR2 are SGDLS and YYNGEE. This clonotype was seen just once. Its cognate antigen is unknown. Study results and caveats: As for the disease-linked clones, they showed a CD8+ phenotype and occurred at relatively low frequencies in peripheral blood. Apparently characteristic of ankylosing spondylitis blood was a TCR beta motif (roughly 8 highly homologous variants). From matched ankylosing spondylitis synovial fluid, disease-linked clones were reportedly recovered at significantly enriched levels. Previously reported in reactive arthritis synovial fluid and blood were some of the motif variants.

This rearrangement joins TRBV9 to TRBJ2-7; 8 nucleotides match TRBD2. Sequencing was carried out using blood, either unsorted or a sorted T cell fraction (not recorded which). The receptor's source is a male donor with ankylosing spondylitis. CDR3 DNA sequence: TGTGCCAGCAGCGGTCGGAGCGGGGGAACCTACGAGCAGTACTTC. It encodes CASSGRSGGTYEQYF.